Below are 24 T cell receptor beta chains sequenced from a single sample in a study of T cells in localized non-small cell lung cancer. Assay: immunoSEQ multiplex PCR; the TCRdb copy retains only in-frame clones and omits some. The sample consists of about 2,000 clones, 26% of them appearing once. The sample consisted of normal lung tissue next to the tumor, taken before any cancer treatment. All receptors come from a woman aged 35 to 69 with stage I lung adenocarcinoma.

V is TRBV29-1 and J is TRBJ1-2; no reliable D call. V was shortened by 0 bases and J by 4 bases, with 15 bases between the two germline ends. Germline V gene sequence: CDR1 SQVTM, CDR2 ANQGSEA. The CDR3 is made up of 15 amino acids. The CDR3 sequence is CSVEDPPRAGYGYTF. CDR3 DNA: TGCAGCGTTGAAGATCCCCCCCGGGCAGGCTATGGCTACACCTTC. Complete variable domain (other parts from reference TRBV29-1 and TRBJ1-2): SAVISQKPSRDICQRGTSLTIQCQVDSQVTMMFWYRQQPGQSLTLIATANQGSEATYESGFVIDKFPISRPNLTFSTLTVSNMSPEDSSIYLCSVEDPPRAGYGYTFGSGTRLTVV.

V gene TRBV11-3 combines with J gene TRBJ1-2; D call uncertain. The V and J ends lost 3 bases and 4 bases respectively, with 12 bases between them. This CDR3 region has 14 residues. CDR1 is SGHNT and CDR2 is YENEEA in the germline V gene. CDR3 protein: CASSFDGTSYGYTF. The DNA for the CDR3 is TGTGCCAGCAGCTTTGACGGAACTTCCTATGGCTACACCTTC.

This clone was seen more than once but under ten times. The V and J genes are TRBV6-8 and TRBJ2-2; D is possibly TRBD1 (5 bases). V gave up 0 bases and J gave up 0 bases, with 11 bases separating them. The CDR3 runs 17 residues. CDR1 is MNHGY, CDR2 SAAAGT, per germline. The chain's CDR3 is CASSYSRTPPNTGELFF. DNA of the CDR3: TGTGCCAGCAGTTACTCTAGGACACCTCCGAACACCGGGGAGCTGTTTTTT.

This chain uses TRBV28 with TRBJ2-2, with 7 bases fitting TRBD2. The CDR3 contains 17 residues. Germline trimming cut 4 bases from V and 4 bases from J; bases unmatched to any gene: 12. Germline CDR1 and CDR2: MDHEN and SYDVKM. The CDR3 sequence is CASSSPWTRRGTGELFF. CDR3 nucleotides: TGTGCCAGCAGTTCACCTTGGACTAGGCGGGGCACCGGGGAGCTGTTTTTT.

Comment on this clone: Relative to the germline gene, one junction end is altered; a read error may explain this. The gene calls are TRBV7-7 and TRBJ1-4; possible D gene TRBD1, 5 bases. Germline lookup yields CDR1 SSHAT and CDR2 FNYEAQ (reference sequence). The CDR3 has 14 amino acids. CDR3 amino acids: CASSHRPGNEKLFF. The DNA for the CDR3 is TGTGCTAGCAGCCACCGCCCAGGGAATGAAAAACTGTTTTTT.

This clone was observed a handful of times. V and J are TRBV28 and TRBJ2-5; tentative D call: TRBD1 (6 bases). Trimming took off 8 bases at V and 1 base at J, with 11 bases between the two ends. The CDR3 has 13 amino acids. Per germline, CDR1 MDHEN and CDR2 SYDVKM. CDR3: CASYGQTQETQYF. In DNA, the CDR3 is TGTGCCAGCTATGGACAGACCCAAGAGACCCAGTACTTC.

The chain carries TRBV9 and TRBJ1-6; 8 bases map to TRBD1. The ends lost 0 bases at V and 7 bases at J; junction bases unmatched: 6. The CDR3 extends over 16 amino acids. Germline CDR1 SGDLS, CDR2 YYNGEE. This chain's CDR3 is CASSVEGTGGNSPLHF. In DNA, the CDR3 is TGTGCCAGCAGCGTAGAGGGTACAGGGGGGAATTCACCCCTCCACTTT.

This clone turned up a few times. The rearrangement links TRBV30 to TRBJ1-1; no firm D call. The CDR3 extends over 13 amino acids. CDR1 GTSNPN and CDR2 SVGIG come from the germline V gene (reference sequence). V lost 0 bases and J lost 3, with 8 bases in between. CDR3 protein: CAWSVGWDTEAFF. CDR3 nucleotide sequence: TGTGCCTGGAGTGTAGGGTGGGACACTGAAGCTTTCTTT.

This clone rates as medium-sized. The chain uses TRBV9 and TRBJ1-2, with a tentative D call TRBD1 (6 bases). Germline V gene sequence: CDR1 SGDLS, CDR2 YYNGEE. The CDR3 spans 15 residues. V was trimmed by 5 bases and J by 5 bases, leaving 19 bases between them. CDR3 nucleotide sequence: TGTGCCAGCAGTGAAAGCTCGGGGGGCACGTATGGCTACACCTTC. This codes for CASSESSGGTYGYTF.

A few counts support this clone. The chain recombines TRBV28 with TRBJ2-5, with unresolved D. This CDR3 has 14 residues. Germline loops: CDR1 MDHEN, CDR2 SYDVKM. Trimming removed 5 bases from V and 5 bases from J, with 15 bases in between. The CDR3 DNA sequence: TGTGCCAGCAGTCTTGACCGGGTCGTGGAGACCCAGTACTTC. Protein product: CASSLDRVVETQYF.

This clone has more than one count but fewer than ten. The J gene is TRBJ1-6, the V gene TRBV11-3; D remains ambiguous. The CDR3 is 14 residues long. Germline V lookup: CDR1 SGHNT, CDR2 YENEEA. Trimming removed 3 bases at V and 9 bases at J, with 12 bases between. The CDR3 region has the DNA TGTGCCAGCAGCTTGCCCGAATTGACTTCACCCCTCCACTTT. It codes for CASSLPELTSPLHF.

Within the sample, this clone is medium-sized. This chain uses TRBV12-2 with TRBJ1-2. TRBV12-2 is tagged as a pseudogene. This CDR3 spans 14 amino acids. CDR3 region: CASRLVGDFYGYTF. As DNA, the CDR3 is TGTGCAAGTCGCTTAGTCGGGGATTTCTATGGCTACACCTTC.

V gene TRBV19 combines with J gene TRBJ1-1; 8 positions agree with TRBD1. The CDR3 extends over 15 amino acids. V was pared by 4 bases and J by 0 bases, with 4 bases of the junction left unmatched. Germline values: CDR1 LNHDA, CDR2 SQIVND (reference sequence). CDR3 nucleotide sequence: TGTGCCAGTAGTAATTCAGGGGGCGTGAACACTGAAGCTTTCTTT. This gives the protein CASSNSGGVNTEAFF.

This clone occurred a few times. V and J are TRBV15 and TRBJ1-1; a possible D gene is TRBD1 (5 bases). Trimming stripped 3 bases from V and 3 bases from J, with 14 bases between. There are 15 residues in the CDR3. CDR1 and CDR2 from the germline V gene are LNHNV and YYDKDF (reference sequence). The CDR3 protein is CATSRGVGRDTEAFF. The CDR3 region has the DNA TGTGCCACCAGCAGGGGGGTGGGGAGGGACACTGAAGCTTTCTTT.

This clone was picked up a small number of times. CDR3 sequence reads: CASSQGPPGTDTQYF. CDR3 coding DNA: TGTGCCAGCAGCCAGGGCCCACCGGGGACAGATACGCAGTATTTT. The V gene is TRBV7-6, the J gene TRBJ2-3, with D tentatively TRBD1 or TRBD2 (5 bases each). Deletions cut 5 bases from V and 3 bases from J, with 15 bases between. CDR1 and CDR2 (germline): SGHVS, FNYEAQ. This CDR3 is 15 amino acids long.

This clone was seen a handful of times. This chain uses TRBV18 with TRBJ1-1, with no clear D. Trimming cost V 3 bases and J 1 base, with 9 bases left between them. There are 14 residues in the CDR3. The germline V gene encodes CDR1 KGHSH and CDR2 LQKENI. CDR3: CASSPISPNTEAFF. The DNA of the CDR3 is TGTGCCAGCTCACCTATCAGCCCGAACACTGAAGCTTTCTTT.

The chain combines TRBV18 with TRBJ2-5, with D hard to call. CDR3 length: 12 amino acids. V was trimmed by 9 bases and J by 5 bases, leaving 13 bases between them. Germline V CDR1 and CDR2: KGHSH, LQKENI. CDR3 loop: CASSTFGETQYF. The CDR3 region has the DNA TGTGCCAGTTCCACCTTTGGGGAGACCCAGTACTTC.

Written as DNA, the CDR3 is TGTGCCAGCAGTTCAACCCCGGATAGCACAGATACGCAGTATTTT. Protein sequence: CASSSTPDSTDTQYF. J is TRBJ2-3 and V is TRBV6-8; unclear D gene. Looked up from germline, CDR1 is MNHGY and CDR2 is SAAAGT. Trimming stripped 4 bases from V and 0 bases from J, with 11 bases between. This CDR3 has 15 amino acids.

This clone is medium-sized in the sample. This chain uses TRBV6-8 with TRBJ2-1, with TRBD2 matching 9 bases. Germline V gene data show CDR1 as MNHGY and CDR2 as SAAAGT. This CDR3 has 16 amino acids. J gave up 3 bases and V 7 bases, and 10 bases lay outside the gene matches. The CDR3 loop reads CASTKDSGGRYNEQFF. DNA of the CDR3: TGTGCCAGCACCAAAGATAGCGGGGGCCGCTACAATGAGCAGTTCTTC.

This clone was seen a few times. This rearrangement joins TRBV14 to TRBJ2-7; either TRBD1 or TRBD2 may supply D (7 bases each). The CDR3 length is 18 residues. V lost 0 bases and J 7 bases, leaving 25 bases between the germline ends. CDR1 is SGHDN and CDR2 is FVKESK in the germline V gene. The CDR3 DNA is TGTGCCAGCAGCCAAGATTCAGGGGGGGCAATCTGGTCGGGAGAGCAGTACTTC. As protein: CASSQDSGGAIWSGEQYF. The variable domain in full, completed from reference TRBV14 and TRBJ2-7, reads EAGVTQFPSHSVIEKGQTVTLRCDPISGHDNLYWYRRVMGKEIKFLLHFVKESKQDESGMPNNRFLAERTGGTYSTLKVQPAELEDSGVYFCASSQDSGGAIWSGEQYFGPGTRLTVT.

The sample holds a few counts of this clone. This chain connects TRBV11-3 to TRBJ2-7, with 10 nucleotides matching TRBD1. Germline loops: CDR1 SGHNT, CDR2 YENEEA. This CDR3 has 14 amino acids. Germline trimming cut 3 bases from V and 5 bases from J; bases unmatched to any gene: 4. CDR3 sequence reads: CASSLGQGRNEQYF. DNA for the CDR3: TGTGCCAGCAGCTTGGGACAGGGGAGAAACGAGCAGTACTTC.

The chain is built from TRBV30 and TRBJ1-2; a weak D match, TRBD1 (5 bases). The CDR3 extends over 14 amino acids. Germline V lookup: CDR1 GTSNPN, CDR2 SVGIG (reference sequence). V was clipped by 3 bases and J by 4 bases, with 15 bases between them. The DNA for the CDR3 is TGTGCCTGGAGCCCTGTGGGGGAGGCCTATGGCTACACCTTC. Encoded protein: CAWSPVGEAYGYTF.

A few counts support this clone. The CDR3 loop reads CAIGDGGKGGYTF. CDR3 coding DNA: TGTGCCATCGGCGATGGGGGAAAGGGTGGCTACACCTTC. This rearrangement joins TRBV6-8 to TRBJ1-2, with D possibly being TRBD1 (5 bases). CDR1 is MNHGY, CDR2 SAAAGT, per germline. V was shortened by 10 bases and J by 7 bases, with 19 bases between the two germline ends. The CDR3 consists of 13 residues.

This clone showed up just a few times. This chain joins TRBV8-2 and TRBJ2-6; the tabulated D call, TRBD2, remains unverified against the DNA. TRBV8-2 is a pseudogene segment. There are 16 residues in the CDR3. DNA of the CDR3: TGTGGCAAGCGGTCGAGAACACAAAGTCGGGCCAACGTCCTGACTTTC. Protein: CGKRSRTQSRANVLTF.